The TCR beta chain under discussion was sequenced for a study of blood T cell repertoires in COVID-19 (dated by TCRdb to 2019 to 2021). In terms of the full investigation: Collaborator samples came from the United States, Italy and Spain and covered acute and convalescent phases of COVID-19. The material from the prospective study consisted of cDNA or gDNA derived from T cells, B-cell-depleted T cells, or PBMCs. The dataset comprised deeply sampled blood TCRbeta repertoires from subjects exposed to, actively infected with, or recovered from COVID-19. The repertoires were made available in a free public database intended to serve as a resource for research on the immune response to SARS-CoV-2. Samples were obtained from the ongoing ImmuneRACE study (first 160 participants) and from 1,254 subjects provided by 6 global collaborators. Sample metadata almost always included a de-identified subject ID, COVID-19 status, age in years and sex. HLA class I and class II types, where available, came from metadata supplied by the sample provider rather than from assay-based typing. The paper as a whole reports these results and caveats: How much clinical and demographic metadata was included differed by source and by participant, and the metadata was provided uncurated.

Whole blood was collected in K2EDTA tubes by collaborating institutions according to the institutions' own protocols. For TCRbeta analysis, collaborators shipped samples as frozen whole blood, isolated PBMCs, or DNA extracted from either of those sample types. Details on this clone: Its antigen target is currently unknown. Base qualities are not recorded, but no much larger clone differs from it by a single base. The sample contains more than one DNA sequence encoding this CDR3.

TCRbeta CDR3 regions were amplified from genomic DNA using the immunoSEQ Assay, a bias-controlled multiplex PCR. The paper's data handling went like this. Nucleated cell counts per sample were estimated from amplification of reference gene primers within the assay. To quantify the absolute abundance of each unique TCRbeta CDR3 rearrangement, sequence reads were collapsed and filtered. For each sample, productive Simpson clonality was calculated as the square root of Simpson's diversity index across productive rearrangements. The immuneACCESS repertoire file appears here via TCRdb, limited to in-frame rearrangements. These files lack a portion of the clones; in checked studies, under half of the deficit traces to unresolved V genes, and the cause of the others is not known. V, J and clone size were drawn from that table, and D and trimming were deduced from the DNA. Recorded for this sample are under 300,000 clones; roughly 80% of them occurred a single time. The ten largest clones represent about an eighth of the sample.

The TCR comes from an older woman with active or convalescent COVID-19. Sequencing was performed on peripheral blood.

In nucleotide form, the sequence is TGTGCCAGCAGCCAGGGGGGGAGTCAAGAGACCCAGTACTTC. Translation gives CASSQGGSQETQYF. The chain is made from TRBV3-1 (or the pseudogene TRBV3-2) and TRBJ2-5; 7 central nucleotides agree with TRBD2. Trimming removed 3 bases from V and 2 bases from J; the gene matches leave 3 bases unexplained. The germline V gene (reference sequence) provides CDR1 LGHDT and CDR2 YNNKEL. The CDR3 runs 14 amino acids, cysteine and phenylalanine included. This entry keeps only the CDR3 DNA: 42 bases, framed from base 1.